These T cell receptor beta chains were read from a single sample in a study of technical replicates of blood from a handful of donors. TCRdb's table, derived via immunoSEQ multiplex PCR, lists solely in-frame clones and lacks some. The data contain about 83,000 clones, about 92% of them singletons. Sequencing was performed on T cells isolated from PBMCs. The receptors originated from a human donor in good health. CDR3s include the opening cysteine and the closing phenylalanine or tryptophan. Not every row has a clone size; where given, it reads once, few, many or a size class.

V gene: TRBV6-1
clone size: .
CDR3 protein: CASSEAGTGPSTDTQYF

V gene: TRBV11-3
clone size: .
CDR3 protein: CASSFLATETQYF

V gene: TRBV2
clone size: .
CDR3 protein: CAGSGQGNTEAFF

V gene: TRBV6-1
clone size: .
CDR3 protein: CASSEQGAVYGYTF

V gene: TRBV6-5
clone size: .
CDR3 protein: CASSYEPLRGYTF

V gene: TRBV5-1
clone size: .
CDR3 protein: CASSAGNPGTDTQYF

V gene: TRBV6-1
clone size: .
CDR3 protein: CASSEAQGNPGGNYGYTF

V gene: TRBV7-2
clone size: .
CDR3 protein: CASSLGRPDEAFF

V gene: TRBV21-1
clone size: .
CDR3 protein: CATRIRGDRGQSGEYGYTF

V gene: TRBV21-1
clone size: .
CDR3 protein: CASSKEGRQEPYEQYF

V gene: TRBV27
clone size: .
CDR3 protein: CASSLNRHSNQPQHF

V gene: TRBV29-1
clone size: .
CDR3 protein: CSVEGTSGDSYEQYF

V gene: TRBV2
clone size: few
CDR3 protein: CASSPGTGTVEQYF

V gene: TRBV5-1
clone size: few
CDR3 protein: CASSFSTGVAEAFF

V gene: TRBV27
clone size: .
CDR3 protein: CASSRWALAGAWNTGELFF

V gene: TRBV28
clone size: .
CDR3 protein: CASSQGSNQPQHF

V gene: TRBV28
clone size: .
CDR3 protein: CASSPRAYNEQFF

V gene: TRBV19
clone size: few
CDR3 protein: CASSPRWAGGDTGELFF

V gene: TRBV4-2
clone size: .
CDR3 protein: CASSQEWTGSSTDTQYF

V gene: TRBV4-1
clone size: .
CDR3 protein: CASSLQGHEQYF

V gene: TRBV27
clone size: few
CDR3 protein: CASSLITGDGNQPQHF

V gene: TRBV6-4
clone size: .
CDR3 protein: CASSPTYTSGRGNEQFF

V gene: TRBV30
clone size: .
CDR3 protein: CAWISGTGDPPNTEAFF

V gene: TRBV29-1
clone size: .
CDR3 protein: CSGRGQGISNEKLFF

V gene: TRBV5-1
clone size: .
CDR3 protein: CASRVATGTSTDTQYF

V gene: TRBV19
clone size: .
CDR3 protein: CASSIEGIAQPQHF

V gene: TRBV4-1
clone size: .
CDR3 protein: CASSQRNSGTSSYEQYF

V gene: TRBV29-1
clone size: .
CDR3 protein: CSATSGQAYEQYF

V gene: TRBV11-2
clone size: .
CDR3 protein: CASSLDRRGSWIDTQYF

V gene: TRBV9
clone size: .
CDR3 protein: CASSVANGWGRGTEAFF

V gene: TRBV6-6
clone size: .
CDR3 protein: CASSYRTGGFQPQHF

V gene: TRBV30
clone size: few
CDR3 protein: CAWSAGVGWDTEAFF

V gene: TRBV7-8
clone size: .
CDR3 protein: CASSPRLAGATYNEQFF

V gene: TRBV7-9
clone size: .
CDR3 protein: CASSLASGTFTDTQYF

V gene: TRBV28
clone size: .
CDR3 protein: CASRLAGPYEQYF

V gene: TRBV10-3
clone size: .
CDR3 protein: CAISETDNRLEQYF

V gene: TRBV7-9
clone size: .
CDR3 protein: CASSLGVRGSGNTIYF

V gene: TRBV5-1
clone size: .
CDR3 protein: CASSFDRGYEQYF

V gene: TRBV6-1
clone size: once
CDR3 protein: CASSDPLGGGFSYNEQFF

V gene: TRBV7-9
clone size: .
CDR3 protein: CAGSLIGDTDTQYF

V gene: TRBV14
clone size: .
CDR3 protein: CASSRDQGATEAFF

V gene: TRBV5-5
clone size: once
CDR3 protein: CASSLAAVGQPQHF

V gene: TRBV4-1
clone size: .
CDR3 protein: CASSQPQRHTGELFF

V gene: TRBV5-1
clone size: .
CDR3 protein: CASSLRTGGGYGYTF

V gene: TRBV11-3
clone size: .
CDR3 protein: CASSFTRSYEQYF

V gene: TRBV7-7
clone size: .
CDR3 protein: CASSPGTSNEQFF

V gene: TRBV6-4
clone size: .
CDR3 protein: CASSDWKGGYEQYF

V gene: TRBV11-3
clone size: .
CDR3 protein: CASSSGSVTDTQYF

V gene: TRBV7-9
clone size: .
CDR3 protein: CASSSERTGIAYNEQFF